This TCR beta chain was sequenced during a study of T cell repertoires in cytomegalovirus infection. Overall study context: The public TCR beta signatures pointed to both CMV infection and matching HLA type. Study-level findings and limits: HLA-C-restricted TCR beta clonotypes specific for CMV led the ex vivo response.

CDR1 is MNHEY, CDR2 SMNVEV, per germline (reference sequence). Trimming stripped 2 bases from V and 7 bases from J, with 11 bases between. CDR3 length: 13 amino acids. TCRdb fed the reads into MiXCR, producing one record per CDR3 protein. Counted here are about 530,000 distinct CDR3 sequences, more than 20% occurring once; the ten biggest clones make up roughly 13%. Only a few counts were recorded for this clonotype. What it binds is unknown. The receptor comes from a human donor in good health (CMV status not recorded). Some clones in this sample may be carry-over from other donors' samples. The chain carries TRBV27 and TRBJ1-1; D remains ambiguous. Sequencing was done on a sample of PBMCs. The CDR3 coding sequence is TGTGCCAGCAGTTTAGGTGGTCGACTTGAAGCTTTCTTT. Its protein is CASSLGGRLEAFF.